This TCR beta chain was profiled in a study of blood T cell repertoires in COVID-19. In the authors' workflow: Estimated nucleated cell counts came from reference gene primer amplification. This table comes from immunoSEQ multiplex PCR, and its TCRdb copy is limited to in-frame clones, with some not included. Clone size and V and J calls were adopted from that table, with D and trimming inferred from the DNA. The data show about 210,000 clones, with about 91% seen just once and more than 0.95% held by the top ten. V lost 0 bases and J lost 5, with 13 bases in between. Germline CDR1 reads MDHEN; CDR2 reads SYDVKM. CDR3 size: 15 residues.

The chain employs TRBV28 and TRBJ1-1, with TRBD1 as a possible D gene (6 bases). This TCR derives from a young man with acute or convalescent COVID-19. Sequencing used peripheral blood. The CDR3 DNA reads TGTGCCAGCAGTTTATGGTGGTTGGGGGCGACTGAAGCTTTCTTT. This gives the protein CASSLWWLGATEAFF.